A selection of T cell receptor beta chains follows, all from one sample in a study of T cell repertoires in cytomegalovirus infection. MiXCR, applied by TCRdb to the reads, yields one record per CDR3 protein. This sample has roughly 230,000 distinct CDR3 sequences; approximately 24% occur once, and the top ten carry 18%. Sequenced sample: CD8+ T cells from PBMCs. The receptors here all came from a human donor in good health (CMV status not recorded). Some clones in this sample may be carry-over from other donors' samples. Each CDR3 is given with its conserved first and last residue. D genes are given only for firm matches.

d_call	v_call	j_call	cdr3_aa
.	TRBV4-1	TRBJ1-2	CASSQVFPDLSGGYTF
.	TRBV7-2	TRBJ2-7	CASTKLGSSYEQYF
.	TRBV20-1	TRBJ2-3	CSATLANTDTQYF
TRBD2	TRBV7-2	TRBJ2-1	CASNLAGGGNEQFF
TRBD1	TRBV20-1	TRBJ2-5	CSAPGQGGETQYF
.	TRBV12-3/TRBV12-4	TRBJ2-2	CATNVGGTNTGELFF
TRBD1	TRBV12-3/TRBV12-4	TRBJ1-1	CASSSGQGVWNTEAFF
.	TRBV19	TRBJ1-5	CASSSSILGGNQPQHF
.	TRBV9	TRBJ1-2	CASGGDGYTF
.	TRBV6-2/TRBV6-3	TRBJ2-7	CASTNRPDAGNEQYF
TRBD1	TRBV27	TRBJ1-1	CASSTTGGYTEAFF
.	TRBV12-3/TRBV12-4	TRBJ1-1	CASDGGSTEAFF
.	TRBV15	TRBJ2-1	CATSRDGMDNEQFF
.	TRBV6-4	TRBJ1-1	CASSERVAGTEAFF
.	TRBV12-3/TRBV12-4	TRBJ2-3	CASTNTDTQYF
TRBD1	TRBV7-2	TRBJ1-5	CASRAGQGNQPQHF
.	TRBV12-5	TRBJ1-5	CASGFEVGQPQHF
TRBD1	TRBV27	TRBJ2-6	CASSVWAAQGTGANVLTF
TRBD1	TRBV12-5	TRBJ2-7	CASGLNRGQGEQYF
.	TRBV28	TRBJ2-3	CASSPWTEASTDTQYF
.	TRBV5-1	TRBJ2-4	CASSLGGKDIQYF
.	TRBV2	TRBJ1-1	CASRDPLLGAGDTEAFF
.	TRBV14	TRBJ1-3	CASSHPASSGNTIYF
.	TRBV29-1	TRBJ1-2	CSVESYGYTF
TRBD1	TRBV23-1	TRBJ1-2	CASSPQSGVDRVDCRGYTF
.	TRBV7-4	TRBJ1-1	CASSPGPGTEAFF
TRBD2	TRBV4-1	TRBJ2-1	CASSQDPEPGLALNEQFF
.	TRBV2	TRBJ2-1	CASSEFWEGQFF
.	TRBV18	TRBJ2-7	CASSPQERARAYEQYF
.	TRBV13	TRBJ2-7	CACSLLYEQYF
TRBD1	TRBV7-8	TRBJ1-1	CASSLSSEDRGFMNTEAFF
.	TRBV19	TRBJ2-1	CASRTGLNEQFF
.	TRBV7-6	TRBJ2-7	CASSLSGVWEQYF
.	TRBV19	TRBJ2-5	CASSMGSRDGETQYF
TRBD1	TRBV14	TRBJ2-7	CASSHGTGGYEQYF
TRBD1	TRBV18	TRBJ2-4	CASSPGGQGATKNIQYF
.	TRBV29-1	TRBJ1-2	CSVDEGSPYGYTF
.	TRBV20-1	TRBJ2-3	CSARDLGGTDTQYF